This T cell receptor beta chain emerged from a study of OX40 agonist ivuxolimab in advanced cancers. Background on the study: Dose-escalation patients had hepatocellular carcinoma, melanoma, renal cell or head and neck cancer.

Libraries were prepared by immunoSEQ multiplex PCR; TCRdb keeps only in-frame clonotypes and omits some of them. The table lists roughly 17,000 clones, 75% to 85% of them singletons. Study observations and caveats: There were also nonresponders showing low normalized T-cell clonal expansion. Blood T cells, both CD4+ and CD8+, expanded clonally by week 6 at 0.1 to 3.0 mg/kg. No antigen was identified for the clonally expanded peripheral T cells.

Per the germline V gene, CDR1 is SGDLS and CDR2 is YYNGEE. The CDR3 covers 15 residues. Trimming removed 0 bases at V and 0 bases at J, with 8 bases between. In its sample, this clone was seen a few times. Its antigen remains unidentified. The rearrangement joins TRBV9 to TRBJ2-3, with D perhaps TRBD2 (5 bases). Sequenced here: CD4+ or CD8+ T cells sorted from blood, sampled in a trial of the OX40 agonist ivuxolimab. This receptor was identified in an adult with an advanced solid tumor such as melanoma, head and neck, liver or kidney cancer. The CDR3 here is CASSVEGGSTDTQYF. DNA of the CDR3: TGTGCCAGCAGCGTAGAGGGCGGGAGCACAGATACGCAGTATTTT.